A selection of T cell receptor beta chains follows, all from one sample in a study of Graves' ophthalmopathy and Graves' hyperthyroidism. MiXCR, applied by TCRdb to the multiplex PCR reads, yields one record per CDR3 protein. The sample contains about 240,000 distinct CDR3 sequences, around 45% of which appear only once. The sample taken for sequencing was peripheral blood. The receptors originated from an adult man with Graves' ophthalmopathy. Both conserved end residues are part of each CDR3. Fields, in order: CDR3 protein, J gene, V gene.

cdr3_aa: CSVRDSTDTQYF; j_call: TRBJ2-3; v_call: TRBV29-1
cdr3_aa: CALRGQEAGNTIYF; j_call: TRBJ1-3; v_call: TRBV10-3
cdr3_aa: CASSVPGTQSEKLFF; j_call: TRBJ1-4; v_call: TRBV5-4
cdr3_aa: CASSTANQPQHF; j_call: TRBJ1-5; v_call: TRBV6-5
cdr3_aa: CASSPWTSGRETQYF; j_call: TRBJ2-5; v_call: TRBV7-2
cdr3_aa: CASSETNTEAFF; j_call: TRBJ1-1; v_call: TRBV6-6
cdr3_aa: CASSRVLSNQPQHF; j_call: TRBJ1-5; v_call: TRBV2
cdr3_aa: CASIPPPGLAGGTGSYEQYF; j_call: TRBJ2-7; v_call: TRBV2
cdr3_aa: CASSSLVGYGYTF; j_call: TRBJ1-2; v_call: TRBV12-3/TRBV12-4
cdr3_aa: CASSLGPGTDLSEQYF; j_call: TRBJ2-7; v_call: TRBV5-1
cdr3_aa: CSVNGLRGPDTQYF; j_call: TRBJ2-3; v_call: TRBV29-1
cdr3_aa: CASSVSWTEGETQYF; j_call: TRBJ2-5; v_call: TRBV9
cdr3_aa: CASYDYQGPRVISPLHF; j_call: TRBJ1-6; v_call: TRBV9
cdr3_aa: CASSSGGLGTQYF; j_call: TRBJ2-5; v_call: TRBV5-4
cdr3_aa: CASSSRAPQETQYF; j_call: TRBJ2-5; v_call: TRBV12-3/TRBV12-4
cdr3_aa: CAISEKTGSEAFF; j_call: TRBJ1-1; v_call: TRBV10-3
cdr3_aa: CSATMTGRGSPLHF; j_call: TRBJ1-6; v_call: TRBV20-1
cdr3_aa: CSAETGGRETQYF; j_call: TRBJ2-5; v_call: TRBV20-1
cdr3_aa: CASSSQGTYEQYF; j_call: TRBJ2-7; v_call: TRBV7-2
cdr3_aa: CASSPFGGANYEQYF; j_call: TRBJ2-7; v_call: TRBV7-2